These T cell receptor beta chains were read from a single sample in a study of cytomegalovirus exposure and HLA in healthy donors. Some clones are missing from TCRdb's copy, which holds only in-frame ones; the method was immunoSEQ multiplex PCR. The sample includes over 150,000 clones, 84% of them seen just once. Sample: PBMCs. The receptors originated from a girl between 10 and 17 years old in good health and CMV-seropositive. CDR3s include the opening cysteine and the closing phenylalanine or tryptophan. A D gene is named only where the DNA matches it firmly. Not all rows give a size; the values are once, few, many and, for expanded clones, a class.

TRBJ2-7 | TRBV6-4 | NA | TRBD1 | CASSSGQGYEQYF | TGTGCCAGCAGTTCGGGACAGGGCTACGAGCAGTACTTC
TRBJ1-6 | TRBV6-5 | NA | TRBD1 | CASTTRQGGNSPLHF | TGTGCCAGCACCACGAGACAGGGTGGCAATTCACCCCTCCACTTT
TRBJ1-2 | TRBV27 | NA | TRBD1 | CASRQQGAGIYGYTF | TGTGCCAGCAGGCAACAGGGGGCTGGGATTTATGGCTACACCTTC
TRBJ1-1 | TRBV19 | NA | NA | CASSRPEGNTEAFF | TGTGCCAGTAGTAGGCCGGAGGGAAACACTGAAGCTTTCTTT
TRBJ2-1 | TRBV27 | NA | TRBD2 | CASSLQVAGGMTPNEQFF | TGTGCCAGCAGTTTACAGGTGGCGGGGGGGATGACGCCCAATGAGCAGTTCTTC
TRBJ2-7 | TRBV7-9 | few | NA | CASSEQGTPYEQYF | TGTGCCAGCAGCGAACAGGGGACTCCCTACGAGCAGTACTTC
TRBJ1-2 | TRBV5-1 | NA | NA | CASSSGTLGYTF | TGCGCCAGCAGCTCAGGGACTCTCGGCTACACCTTC
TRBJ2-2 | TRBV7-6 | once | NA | CASSPSRTGELFF | TGTGCCAGCAGCCCCTCTAGAACCGGGGAGCTGTTTTTT
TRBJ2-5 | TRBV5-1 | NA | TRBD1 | CASSPRTGREETQYF | TGCGCCAGCAGCCCCCGGACAGGGCGGGAAGAGACCCAGTACTTC
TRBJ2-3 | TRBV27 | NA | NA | CASSSRTGPAGTQYF | TGTGCCAGCAGTTCTCGGACTGGGCCCGCGGGCACGCAGTATTTT
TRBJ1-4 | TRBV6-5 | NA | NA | CASSPIGGAEKLFF | TGTGCCAGCAGTCCCATTGGGGGGGCTGAAAAACTGTTTTTT
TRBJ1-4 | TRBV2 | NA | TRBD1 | CASTRDRTATNEKLFF | TGTGCCAGCACTAGGGACAGGACTGCAACTAATGAAAAACTGTTTTTT
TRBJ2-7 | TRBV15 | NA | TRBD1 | CATSTGTGGSYEQYF | TGTGCCACCAGCACCGGGACAGGGGGCTCCTACGAGCAGTACTTC
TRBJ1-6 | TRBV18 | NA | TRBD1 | CASSPSRTGDSPLHF | TGTGCCAGCTCACCTTCAAGGACAGGGGATTCACCCCTCCACTTC
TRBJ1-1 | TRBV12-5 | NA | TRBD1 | CASGLVPRGLTEAFF | TGTGCTAGTGGTTTGGTCCCCAGGGGGTTGACTGAAGCTTTCTTT
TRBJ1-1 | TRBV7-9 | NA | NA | CASSIRVGGTEAFF | TGTGCCAGCAGTATCCGGGTGGGGGGCACTGAAGCTTTCTTT
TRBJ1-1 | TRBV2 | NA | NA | CASSEAGTTNTEAFF | TGTGCCAGCAGTGAAGCAGGGACAACGAACACTGAAGCTTTCTTT
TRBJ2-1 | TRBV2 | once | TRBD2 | CANRSGNPPNEQFF | TGTGCGAATCGTAGCGGGAATCCCCCCAATGAGCAGTTCTTC
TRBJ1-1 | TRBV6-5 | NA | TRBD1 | CASSSLRTGKLEAFF | TGTGCCAGCAGTTCCCTGAGGACAGGGAAGCTTGAAGCTTTCTTT
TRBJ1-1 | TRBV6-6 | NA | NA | CASLSGNTEAFF | TGTGCCAGCCTGAGCGGGAACACTGAAGCTTTCTTT
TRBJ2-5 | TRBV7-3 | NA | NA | CASSLSGGAETQYF | TGTGCCAGCAGCTTAAGTGGGGGGGCTGAGACCCAGTACTTC
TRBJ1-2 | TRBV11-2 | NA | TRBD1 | CASSLERTGRGYTF | TGTGCCAGCAGCTTAGAAAGGACAGGGCGAGGCTACACCTTC
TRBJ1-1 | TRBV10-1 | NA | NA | CASSESTEEPHLNTEAFF | TGCGCCAGCAGTGAGTCGACAGAGGAACCTCACCTGAACACTGAAGCTTTCTTT
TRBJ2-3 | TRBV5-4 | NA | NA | CASSLNGGGRTDTQYF | TGTGCCAGCAGCTTGAATGGCGGGGGCCGTACAGATACGCAGTATTTT
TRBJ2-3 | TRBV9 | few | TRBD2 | CASSVAPIAGGIDTQYF | TGTGCCAGCAGCGTAGCCCCAATAGCGGGGGGGATAGATACGCAGTATTTT
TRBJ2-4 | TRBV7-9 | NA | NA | CASSYGTFYAKNIQYF | TGTGCCAGCAGCTACGGGACTTTTTACGCCAAAAACATTCAGTACTTC
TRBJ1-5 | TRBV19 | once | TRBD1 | CASSIGDREQPQHF | TGTGCCAGTAGTATTGGGGACAGGGAGCAGCCCCAGCATTTT
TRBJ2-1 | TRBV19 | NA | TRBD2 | CASSIVASGGNEQFF | TGTGCCAGTAGTATAGTGGCTAGCGGTGGGAATGAGCAGTTCTTC
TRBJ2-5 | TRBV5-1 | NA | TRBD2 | CASSLYGGKQETQYF | TGCGCCAGCAGCTTATACGGGGGGAAGCAAGAGACCCAGTACTTC
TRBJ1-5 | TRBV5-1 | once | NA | CASSLDAGNQPQHF | TGCGCCAGCAGCTTGGACGCGGGAAATCAGCCCCAGCATTTT
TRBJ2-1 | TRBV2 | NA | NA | CASSEAGGRVDEQFF | TGTGCCAGCAGTGAAGCGGGGGGGCGCGTCGATGAGCAGTTCTTC
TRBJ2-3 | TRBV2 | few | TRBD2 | CATLLAGDQDTQYF | TGTGCCACCTTACTAGCGGGGGATCAAGATACGCAGTATTTT
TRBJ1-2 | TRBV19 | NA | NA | CASPQQYGYTF | TGTGCCAGCCCCCAACAGTATGGCTACACCTTC